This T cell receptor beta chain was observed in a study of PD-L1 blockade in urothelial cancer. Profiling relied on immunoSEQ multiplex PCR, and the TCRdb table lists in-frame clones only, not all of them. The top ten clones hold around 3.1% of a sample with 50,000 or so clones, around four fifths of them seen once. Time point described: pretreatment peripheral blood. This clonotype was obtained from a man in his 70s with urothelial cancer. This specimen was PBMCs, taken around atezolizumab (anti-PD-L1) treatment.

CDR3 in amino acids: CATTRRGAVSYEQYF. The CDR3, as DNA: TGTGCCACCACGCGCCGGGGGGCCGTCTCCTACGAGCAGTACTTC. The chain carries TRBV28 and TRBJ2-7; possible D gene TRBD2, 7 bases. Looked up from germline, CDR1 is MDHEN and CDR2 is SYDVKM. The CDR3 covers 15 residues. Trimming removed 10 bases at V and 0 bases at J, with 19 bases between.